The clone carrying this T cell receptor beta chain turned up a few times. Sample-barcoded 5' priming and a J-beta primer mix drove a second PCR of roughly 6 to 12 cycles. TCRdb reanalysed the 5' RACE reads using MiXCR and keeps one entry per CDR3 protein. The sample consists of hundreds of thousands of distinct CDR3 sequences, about 30% of them appearing once. This sample is part of a study of blood T cells in healthy people across ages. CDR3 length: 14 amino acids. Germline V gene lookup returns CDR1 MNHNY and CDR2 SVGAGI (reference sequence). V was trimmed by 7 bases and J by 4 bases, leaving 17 bases between them.

The sequenced material came from blood. The sequence was obtained from a woman aged 80 or over in good health. This chain connects TRBV6-6 to TRBJ2-7; the D gene is possibly TRBD1 (6 bases). CDR3 coding DNA: TGTGCCAGCACTCTCGGGACACCAGGGTACGAGCAGTACTTC. Its translation: CASTLGTPGYEQYF.